One sample yielded the 24 T cell receptor beta chains listed below, sequenced in a study of identical twins. TCRdb re-called the 5' RACE reads through MiXCR, storing one row per CDR3 protein. Of about 530,000 distinct CDR3 sequences listed, 12% to 15% are singletons. The sample also formed part of further work on yellow fever vaccine responses in identical twins.

Sequenced input: CD4+ T cells sorted from blood. The receptor source for this set is a woman between 18 and 30 years old in good health.

This clonotype was counted only a few times. The chain is built from TRBV20-1 and TRBJ2-7; tentative D call: TRBD1 (5 bases). The V and J ends lost 4 bases and 2 bases respectively, with 12 bases between them. CDR1 and CDR2 (germline): DFQATT, SNEGSKA (reference sequence). The CDR3 has 13 residues. The CDR3 is CSAKGRGPYEQYF. The CDR3 DNA sequence: TGCAGTGCTAAGGGGCGAGGACCCTACGAGCAGTACTTC.

This chain links TRBV6-1 with TRBJ1-6; TRBD1 might be the D (5 bases). Germline lookup yields CDR1 MNHNS and CDR2 SASEGT. The V and J ends lost 3 bases and 2 bases respectively, with 17 bases between them. The CDR3 has 18 residues. In nucleotides, the CDR3 is TGTGCCAGCAGTGACCCCGGGCAGGGAATAACCTATAATTCACCCCTCCACTTT. Residues: CASSDPGQGITYNSPLHF.

V is TRBV2 and J is TRBJ1-5; 8 bases are shared with TRBD1. Germline CDR1 and CDR2: SNHLY and FYNNEI. The CDR3 sequence is 12 residues long. The junction had 2 bases not matched to a gene; V was cut back by 6 bases and J by 7 bases. CDR3 DNA: TGTGCCAGCAGAGGACAGGGCCAGCCCCAGCATTTT. Its translation is CASRGQGQPQHF.

CDR3: CASSRVTGGSGGKNIQYF. The DNA of the CDR3 is TGTGCCAGCAGCCGGGTTACTGGGGGTAGCGGGGGAAAAAACATTCAGTACTTC. The genes are TRBV4-2 and TRBJ2-4, with 9 nucleotides matching TRBD2. J was trimmed by 4 bases and V by 4 bases; bases with no gene match: 14. The CDR3 is 18 amino acids. Germline CDR1 LGHNA, CDR2 YNFKEQ.

V gene TRBV28 combines with J gene TRBJ2-1; D might be TRBD1 (6 bases). The CDR3 spans 15 residues. Trimming took 2 bases from V and 5 from J, leaving 13 bases between them. Per germline, CDR1 MDHEN and CDR2 SYDVKM. The CDR3 here is CASSLTGNFDNEQFF. DNA of the CDR3: TGTGCCAGCAGTTTAACAGGGAATTTTGACAATGAGCAGTTCTTC. Full variable domain (rest looked up from reference TRBV28 and TRBJ2-1): DVKVTQSSRYLVKRTGEKVFLECVQDMDHENMFWYRQDPGLGLRLIYFSYDVKMKEKGDIPEGYSVSREKKERFSLILESASTNQTSMYLCASSLTGNFDNEQFFGPGTRLTVL.

V usage is TRBV7-8 and J usage is TRBJ2-3; D gene ambiguous. The germline gives CDR1 SGHVS, CDR2 FQNEAQ. Deletions cut 6 bases from V and 4 bases from J, with 11 bases between. CDR3 size: 13 residues. CDR3 in DNA: TGTGCCAGCAGAACAGATTCGGCAGATACGCAGTATTTT. Translating gives CASRTDSADTQYF. Looking up the rest from reference TRBV7-8 and TRBJ2-3 gives the full variable domain: GAGVSQSPRYKVAKRGQDVALRCDPISGHVSLFWYQQALGQGPEFLTYFQNEAQLDKSGLPSDRFFAERPEGSVSTLKIQRTQQEDSAVYLCASRTDSADTQYFGPGTRLTVL.

The chain is built from TRBV5-6 and TRBJ1-5, with D tentatively TRBD1 (6 bases). V lost 1 base to trimming and J lost 1 base, with 15 bases between them. Germline V CDR1 and CDR2: SGHDT, YYEEEE. This CDR3 contains 17 residues. The CDR3 sequence is CASSLSFGGLSNQPQHF. The CDR3 bases are TGTGCCAGCAGCTTGTCATTCGGGGGCTTGAGCAATCAGCCCCAGCATTTT.

V usage is TRBV7-9 and J usage is TRBJ2-1; D assignment may be TRBD1 or TRBD2 (5 bases each). The germline V and J ends were trimmed by 1 base and 5 bases, with 12 bases remaining between them. The CDR3 runs to 15 residues. Germline CDR1 reads SEHNR; CDR2 reads FQNEAQ (reference sequence). Here the CDR3 reads CASSLGGKGDNEQFF. The CDR3 nucleotides are TGTGCCAGCAGCTTAGGAGGGAAAGGGGACAATGAGCAGTTCTTC.

This clonotype was seen many times. This chain uses TRBV10-3 with TRBJ2-3, with D perhaps TRBD2 (5 bases). This CDR3 spans 15 amino acids. V was shortened by 5 bases and J by 1 base, with 13 bases between the two germline ends. Germline loops: CDR1 ENHRY, CDR2 SYGVKD. CDR3 nucleotides: TGTGCCATCAGTCTGAGTCTGAGGGGCACAGATACGCAGTATTTT. Its translation is CAISLSLRGTDTQYF.

In this sample, this clonotype turned up a few times. The chain joins TRBV11-2 to TRBJ2-1, with D possibly being TRBD1 or TRBD2 (5 bases each). Trimming removed 4 bases at V and 0 bases at J, with 16 bases between. The CDR3 sequence is 17 residues long. CDR1 and CDR2 from the germline V gene are SGHAT and FQNNGV. The CDR3 sequence is CASSSMTRDGSYNEQFF. In DNA form, the CDR3 reads TGTGCCAGCAGCTCTATGACCCGGGACGGCTCCTACAATGAGCAGTTCTTC.

A few counts support this clonotype. The V gene is TRBV10-3, the J gene TRBJ2-6; 8 bases are shared with TRBD2. V lost 6 bases to trimming and J lost 0 bases; unmatched junction nucleotides: 4. The CDR3 length is 16 residues. The germline CDR1 and CDR2 sequences are ENHRY and SYGVKD. CDR3 in DNA: TGTGCCATCAGAACTAGCGGAAACTCTGGGGCCAACGTCCTGACTTTC. This sequence encodes CAIRTSGNSGANVLTF.

This clonotype was counted between two and nine times. The V and J genes are TRBV4-1 and TRBJ2-2; 11 nucleotides agree with TRBD1. V trimming: 1 base; J trimming: 3 bases; junction bases outside the gene matches: 7. Germline V lookup: CDR1 MGHRA, CDR2 YSYEKL. The CDR3 length is 18 residues. The CDR3 reads CASSQAPGQGAYTGELFF. Written as DNA, the CDR3 is TGCGCCAGCAGCCAAGCCCCTGGACAGGGGGCGTACACCGGGGAGCTGTTTTTT.

This clonotype showed up many times. J is TRBJ2-1 and V is TRBV5-1, with D unclear. Trimming took 4 bases from V and 5 from J, leaving 10 bases between them. The CDR3 is 13 residues long. In germline, CDR1 is SGHRS, CDR2 YFSETQ. The CDR3 loop reads CASSLLGNNEQFF. For the CDR3, the DNA is TGCGCCAGCAGCCTCTTAGGGAACAATGAGCAGTTCTTC.

The table lists this clonotype with a few counts. The chain joins TRBV27 to TRBJ2-7; 7 positions match TRBD2. V lost 4 bases and J lost 6; bases outside the gene matches: 15. In germline, CDR1 is MNHEY, CDR2 SMNVEV (reference sequence). This CDR3 region has 16 residues. CDR3 sequence (DNA): TGTGCCAGCAGTTCACTTGCCGGGACTAAATTCGGCGAGCAGTACTTC. Protein: CASSSLAGTKFGEQYF.

This chain links TRBV20-1 with TRBJ2-7; 9 bases are a match to TRBD1. The CDR3 is 14 amino acids. Germline CDR1 is DFQATT and CDR2 is SNEGSKA (reference sequence). V dropped 4 bases and J dropped 0; count of bases not matched to a gene: 4. The CDR3 DNA sequence: TGCAGTGCTATTTTGGACAGGGGCTCCTACGAGCAGTACTTC. Amino acid sequence: CSAILDRGSYEQYF.

This chain links TRBV10-3 with TRBJ2-3; 9 positions agree with TRBD1. The ends lost 2 bases at V and 3 bases at J; junction bases unmatched: 12. This CDR3 contains 18 residues. In germline, CDR1 is ENHRY, CDR2 SYGVKD. The CDR3 loop reads CAISEGDRVRRGTDTQYF. CDR3 in DNA: TGTGCCATCAGTGAGGGGGACAGGGTACGGCGAGGAACAGATACGCAGTATTTT.

The rearrangement joins TRBV20-1 to TRBJ2-1; D is ambiguous. This CDR3 spans 13 amino acids. CDR1 is DFQATT, CDR2 SNEGSKA, per germline (reference sequence). Trimming left V 6 bases short and J 0 bases short, with 9 bases between. The CDR3 sequence is CSASRTSYNEQFF. CDR3 in DNA: TGCAGTGCAAGCCGAACCTCCTACAATGAGCAGTTCTTC.

The chain carries TRBV6-6 and TRBJ2-3; no definite D call. Germline V gives CDR1 MNHNY, CDR2 SVGAGI (reference sequence). There are 13 residues in the CDR3. Trimming cost V 5 bases and J 2 bases, with 8 bases left between them. Here the CDR3 reads CASSTTFTDTQYF. The CDR3 DNA follows: TGTGCCAGCAGTACGACTTTCACAGATACGCAGTATTTT.

This clonotype has more than one count but fewer than ten. The chain joins TRBV4-1 to TRBJ2-1; 8 positions agree with TRBD2. V lost 2 bases, J lost 9 bases, and 15 bases stayed unmatched. The CDR3 spans 17 residues. Germline CDR1 MGHRA, CDR2 YSYEKL. CDR3 residues: CASSQPPSGGGLGEQFF. The CDR3 region has the DNA TGCGCCAGCAGCCAACCTCCCTCCGGGGGGGGGTTGGGTGAGCAGTTCTTC.

The chain is built from TRBV20-1 and TRBJ2-3; the match to TRBD2 covers 9 bases. CDR3 length equals 16 residues. The junction had 10 bases not matched to a gene; V was cut back by 6 bases and J by 0 bases. Germline V lookup: CDR1 DFQATT, CDR2 SNEGSKA (reference sequence). CDR3 in DNA: TGCAGTGCCCGCGGGGTAGCGGGGGCTAGCACAGATACGCAGTATTTT. Translated, it gives CSARGVAGASTDTQYF.

This clonotype has a handful of counts. This sequence joins TRBV2 and TRBJ2-5; TRBD1 aligns across 7 bases. Trimming cost V 5 bases and J 5 bases; bases outside gene matches: 5. Germline values: CDR1 SNHLY, CDR2 FYNNEI. The CDR3 is 13 amino acids. CDR3: CASSYNRGETQYF. The CDR3 coding sequence is TGTGCCAGCAGTTACAACAGGGGTGAGACCCAGTACTTC.

This clonotype has only a few counts. This chain connects TRBV5-1 to TRBJ2-5; the D gene is possibly TRBD2 (6 bases). The germline V gene has CDR1 SGHRS and CDR2 YFSETQ. CDR3 length equals 16 residues. V dropped 0 bases and J dropped 3 bases, with 15 bases sitting between them. CDR3 nucleotide sequence: TGCGCCAGCAGCTTGGTCTTGGCGGGGACCAAAGAGACCCAGTACTTC. Translation gives CASSLVLAGTKETQYF. The full variable domain, completed using reference TRBV5-1 and TRBJ2-5, is KAGVTQTPRYLIKTRGQQVTLSCSPISGHRSVSWYQQTPGQGLQFLFEYFSETQRNKGNFPGRFSGRQFSNSRSEMNVSTLELGDSALYLCASSLVLAGTKETQYFGPGTRLLVL.

In this sample, this clonotype turned up a few times. The chain has TRBV2 and TRBJ2-3, with 7 bases aligning to TRBD1. J lost 2 bases, V lost 4 bases, and 3 bases had no gene match. In germline, CDR1 is SNHLY, CDR2 FYNNEI. The CDR3 is made up of 14 amino acids. The CDR3 protein is CASSVGQNTDTQYF. CDR3 coding DNA: TGTGCCAGCAGTGTGGGACAGAACACAGATACGCAGTATTTT.

This clonotype showed up many times. The chain employs TRBV5-1 and TRBJ1-1; D is perhaps TRBD1 (5 bases). The CDR3 is 13 amino acids. The V and J ends lost 0 bases and 3 bases respectively, with 6 bases between them. In germline, CDR1 is SGHRS, CDR2 YFSETQ. The CDR3 DNA reads as TGCGCCAGCAGCTTGGGACAGTACACTGAAGCTTTCTTT. As protein: CASSLGQYTEAFF.